These 27 T cell receptor beta chains were all obtained from the same sample, sequenced in a study of T cell clonality in common variable immunodeficiency. Generated by immunoSEQ multiplex PCR, the TCRdb table keeps only in-frame clones and is missing some. The sample includes some 60,000 clones, none of them occurring once. The material sequenced was peripheral blood mononuclear cells. The receptors stem from a person between 18 and 75 years old in good health.

In this sample, this clone turned up many times. The read terminates 3 residues ahead of where the CDR3 ends, so the germline J gene completes it. The chain couples TRBV29-1 to TRBJ1-2; D might be TRBD1 (5 bases). CDR1 and CDR2 from the germline V gene are SQVTM and ANQGSEA. The germline V and J ends were trimmed by 3 bases and 2 bases, with 13 bases remaining between them. The CDR3 spans 14 residues. CDR3 DNA (partial): TGCAGCGTTGAGATAGGGGTCGAGAACTATGGC. Translation: CSVEIGVENYG. The CDR3 as a whole reads CSVEIGVENYGYTF. The full variable domain, with the rest looked up from reference TRBV29-1 and TRBJ1-2, is SAVISQKPSRDICQRGTSLTIQCQVDSQVTMMFWYRQQPGQSLTLIATANQGSEATYESGFVIDKFPISRPNLTFSTLTVSNMSPEDSSIYLCSVEIGVENYGYTFGSGTRLTVV.

This clone was counted at least ten times. CDR3 amino acids: CASSWGTPSNSPLHF. Partial CDR3 DNA: TGTGCCAGCAGCTGGGGGACACCCAGTAATTCACCC. The V call is TRBV5-4, the J call TRBJ1-6, with TRBD1 as a possible D gene (6 bases). Coverage ceases 3 residues before the CDR3 finishes, and the germline J gene fills in the end. Looked up from germline, CDR1 is SGHNT and CDR2 is YYREEE (reference sequence). The CDR3 runs to 15 residues. V gave up 3 bases and J gave up 6 bases, with 13 bases separating them.

This clone was seen ten or more times. Coverage ceases 3 residues before the CDR3 finishes, and the germline J gene fills in the end. V is TRBV9 and J is TRBJ1-5, with D unresolved. CDR3 size: 14 residues. Germline V gives CDR1 SGDLS, CDR2 YYNGEE. V was trimmed by 0 bases and J by 0 bases, leaving 4 bases between them. The CDR3 is CASSVGHSNQPQHF. The DNA read from the CDR3 is TGTGCCAGCAGCGTAGGACATAGCAATCAGCCC.

At least ten counts were recorded for this clone. Sequencing ends 3 residues short of the CDR3 end; the germline J gene provides the rest. This chain links TRBV12-3 or TRBV12-4 with TRBJ2-5; 9 positions match TRBD2. J was trimmed by 5 bases and V by 4 bases; bases with no gene match: 8. The CDR3 has 15 residues. This CDR3 reads CASSSRTAGGETQYF. The DNA read from the CDR3 is TGTGCCAGCAGTTCCCGGACAGCGGGGGGTGAGACC.

At least ten counts were recorded for this clone. The missing CDR3 end, 3 residues past where the read stops, is filled in from the germline J gene. The chain recombines TRBV15 with TRBJ1-5; tentative D call: TRBD1 (5 bases). The CDR3 is made up of 14 amino acids. Trimming removed 3 bases at V and 5 bases at J, with 11 bases between. The V gene's germline CDR1 is LNHNV and CDR2 YYDKDF (reference sequence). CDR3 amino acids: CATSSGGGHQPQHF. The CDR3 bases that were read are TGTGCCACCAGCAGCGGGGGAGGTCATCAGCCC.

This clone was counted at least ten times. The read is 3 residues too short to cover the CDR3 end, so that end is filled in from the germline J gene. This sequence joins TRBV28 and TRBJ2-4, with a possible D match to TRBD2 (5 bases). Trimming stripped 5 bases from V and 4 bases from J, with 12 bases between. CDR1 and CDR2 from the germline V gene are MDHEN and SYDVKM. This CDR3 has 14 amino acids. The CDR3 reads CASSQLRGKNIQYF. The DNA read from the CDR3 is TGTGCCAGCAGTCAACTCCGGGGTAAAAACATT.

This clone was counted ten times or more. The sequence runs out 3 residues before the end of the CDR3; the remainder is reconstructed from the germline J gene. The chain couples TRBV11-3 to TRBJ2-7, with TRBD1 matching 9 bases. Unmatched junction bases numbered 3, after V lost 1 base and J lost 2 bases. Germline CDR1 and CDR2: SGHNT and YENEEA. This CDR3 comprises 15 residues. The CDR3 here is CASSLVGTGTYEQYF. The CDR3 bases that were read are TGTGCCAGCAGCTTAGTCGGGACAGGGACCTACGAG.

This clone was observed many times. The read is 3 residues too short to cover the CDR3 end, so that end is filled in from the germline J gene. The V and J genes are TRBV2 and TRBJ2-2; 7 nucleotides match TRBD1. Germline CDR1 SNHLY, CDR2 FYNNEI. Unmatched junction bases numbered 5, after V lost 7 bases and J lost 3 bases. The CDR3 covers 14 residues. The DNA read from the CDR3 is TGTGCCAGCAATAAACAGGGGTACACCGGGGAG. This translates into CASNKQGYTGE. The CDR3 in its entirety is CASNKQGYTGELFF.

This clone appeared many times. The observed sequence ends 3 residues before the CDR3 terminus, with the missing tail filled in from the germline J gene. The genes are TRBV7-2 and TRBJ2-5; 16 bases are shared with TRBD2. In germline, CDR1 is SGHTA, CDR2 FQGNSA. J was trimmed by 7 bases and V by 10 bases; bases with no gene match: 6. This CDR3 contains 14 residues. CDR3 residues: CATGTSGGVGTQYF. CDR3 bases read: TGTGCCACCGGGACTAGCGGGGGGGTAGGGACC.

This clone was seen at least ten times. Sequencing ends 3 residues short of the CDR3 end; the germline J gene provides the rest. This rearrangement joins TRBV9 to TRBJ2-5; D perhaps matches TRBD2 (6 bases). The germline V and J ends were trimmed by 0 bases and 4 bases, with 10 bases remaining between them. CDR3 length: 14 residues. The germline V gene has CDR1 SGDLS and CDR2 YYNGEE. The CDR3 protein is CASSVAGVGETQYF. Partial CDR3 DNA: TGTGCCAGCAGCGTAGCGGGGGTGGGAGAGACC. Full variable domain (outside the CDR3, taken from reference TRBV9 and TRBJ2-5): DSGVTQTPKHLITATGQRVTLRCSPRSGDLSVYWYQQSLDQGLQFLIQYYNGEERAKGNILERFSAQQFPDLHSELNLSSLELGDSALYFCASSVAGVGETQYFGPGTRLLVL.

This clone showed up many times. The sequenced part of the CDR3 DNA is TGTGCCAGCAGCCCCTGGCAGGGTTTCTACGAG. It translates to CASSPWQGFYE. The whole CDR3 sequence reads CASSPWQGFYEQYF. J is TRBJ2-7 and V is TRBV11-2; TRBD1 might be the D (5 bases). The read finishes 3 residues shy of the CDR3 end, and the germline J gene is used to complete it. Germline CDR1 is SGHAT and CDR2 is FQNNGV. Trimming removed 5 bases from V and 3 bases from J, with 14 bases in between. This CDR3 has 14 amino acids.

This clone has a count of ten or more. Read sequence stops 3 residues before the CDR3 end, and the germline J gene provides the missing end. The V call is TRBV20-1, the J call TRBJ1-1; D possibly corresponds to TRBD1 (5 bases). V was cut by 3 bases and J by 7 bases, with 12 bases left in between. Germline V gene data show CDR1 as DFQATT and CDR2 as SNEGSKA (reference sequence). This CDR3 contains 12 residues. The CDR3 bases that were read are TGCAGTGCTAGGAGGCAGGGTATTGAA. Translation gives CSARRQGIE. The entire CDR3 protein reads CSARRQGIEAFF.

This clone was detected many times. The read ends 3 residues shy of where the CDR3 ends; the end is completed using the germline J gene. The chain links TRBV20-1 to TRBJ1-1; no clear D gene. This CDR3 comprises 12 residues. Germline V gives CDR1 DFQATT, CDR2 SNEGSKA (reference sequence). Trimming stripped 8 bases from V and 3 bases from J, with 13 bases between. The CDR3 loop reads CSSRSGDTEAFF. The covered CDR3 bases are TGCAGTAGTCGCTCAGGAGACACTGAA.

This clone appeared many times. The CDR3 end lies 3 residues beyond the end of the read and is filled in from the germline J gene. The chain links TRBV10-3 to TRBJ2-1; no clear D. The CDR3 has 11 amino acids. The V end was cut by 7 bases, the J end by 8 bases, with 9 bases between. Germline V gives CDR1 ENHRY, CDR2 SYGVKD. CDR3 amino acids: CAIKAVDEQFF. Incomplete CDR3 DNA: TGTGCCATCAAGGCTGTCGATGAG.

This clone was seen ten or more times. The CDR3 is cut off 3 residues early in the read; its end comes from the germline J gene. The chain employs TRBV20-1 and TRBJ2-1; TRBD2 matches at 12 bases. The germline CDR1 and CDR2 sequences are DFQATT and SNEGSKA (reference sequence). With 2 bases clipped from V and 7 bases from J, the junction kept 12 bases outside the gene matches. The CDR3 totals 17 residues. CDR3 loop: CSARRLAGGPLFNEQFF. The sequenced CDR3 bases are TGCAGTGCTAGAAGGCTAGCGGGAGGGCCTTTGTTTAATGAG.

This clone was observed at least ten times. The CDR3 sequence: CASRDRDNSYEQYF. CDR3 DNA (partial): TGTGCCAGCAGAGACCGGGACAACTCCTACGAG. The chain combines TRBV11-3 with TRBJ2-7; the D gene is possibly TRBD1 (6 bases). The read gets to within 3 residues of the CDR3 end, and the germline J gene fills in the rest. The germline V and J ends were trimmed by 6 bases and 0 bases, with 12 bases remaining between them. This CDR3 contains 14 residues. Germline CDR1 is SGHNT and CDR2 is YENEEA.

This clone was recorded many times. The observed sequence ends 3 residues before the CDR3 terminus, with the missing tail filled in from the germline J gene. V is TRBV2 and J is TRBJ2-5; TRBD2 matches 12 bases. The CDR3 has 17 amino acids. J lost 4 bases, V lost 4 bases, and 10 bases had no gene match. CDR1 and CDR2 (germline): SNHLY, FYNNEI. This chain's CDR3 is CASSVGLAGGPLETQYF. Partial CDR3 DNA: TGTGCCAGCAGTGTGGGCCTAGCGGGAGGGCCTTTAGAGACC.

This clone was counted many times. The CDR3 end is not reached by the read, which stops 3 residues before it; the germline J gene fills it in. This chain links TRBV19 with TRBJ2-4; TRBD1 might be the D (5 bases). CDR3 length: 17 residues. The ends were cut back, 3 bases at V and 3 bases at J, with 18 bases in the middle. CDR1 and CDR2 from the germline V gene are LNHDA and SQIVND (reference sequence). The CDR3 DNA, read in part, is TGTGCCAGTAGTATTTTTTTCGGCAGGGCGGACAAAAACATT. It yields the protein CASSIFFGRADKNI. The full CDR3 is CASSIFFGRADKNIQYF.

This clone was observed at least ten times. The read stops 3 residues short of the end of the CDR3; the missing end is completed from the germline J gene. The sample contains more than one DNA sequence encoding this CDR3. The chain has TRBV5-1 and TRBJ2-3, with 7 nucleotides matching TRBD1. Trimming removed 0 bases from V and 1 base from J; junction bases left unmatched: 2. The CDR3 contains 15 residues. Germline V gene data show CDR1 as SGHRS and CDR2 as YFSETQ. This CDR3 reads CASSLGQGGTDTQYF. The part of the CDR3 DNA that was read is TGCGCCAGCAGCTTGGGGCAGGGGGGCACAGATACG. Combining the CDR3 with reference TRBV5-1 and TRBJ2-3 gives the whole variable domain KAGVTQTPRYLIKTRGQQVTLSCSPISGHRSVSWYQQTPGQGLQFLFEYFSETQRNKGNFPGRFSGRQFSNSRSEMNVSTLELGDSALYLCASSLGQGGTDTQYFGPGTRLTVL.

This clone has ten or more counts. Read sequence stops 3 residues before the CDR3 end, and the germline J gene provides the missing end. The chain couples TRBV20-1 to TRBJ2-7; TRBD2 aligns across 15 bases. Losses at the gene ends were 5 bases for V and 1 base for J; bases not matched to a gene: 3. There are 15 residues in the CDR3. CDR1 and CDR2 (germline): DFQATT, SNEGSKA (reference sequence). The CDR3 spells CSASGLAGGSYEQYF. CDR3 bases read: TGCAGTGCTTCGGGACTAGCGGGGGGATCCTACGAG.

This clone was seen many times. The read comes to an end 3 residues before the CDR3 does, leaving the germline J gene to fill in the end. V is TRBV4-2 and J is TRBJ2-7, with D perhaps TRBD1 or TRBD2 (6 bases each). The V gene's germline CDR1 is LGHNA and CDR2 YNFKEQ. Trimming took 3 bases from V and 3 from J, leaving 12 bases between them. This CDR3 spans 14 amino acids. The CDR3 protein is CASSQRDTDYEQYF. The DNA read from the CDR3 is TGTGCCAGCAGCCAGCGGGACACAGACTACGAG.

This clone was seen many times. The read finishes 3 residues shy of the CDR3 end, and the germline J gene is used to complete it. The chain carries TRBV5-1 and TRBJ2-3; 11 nucleotides line up with TRBD2. The germline V gene has CDR1 SGHRS and CDR2 YFSETQ. The CDR3 runs to 17 residues. Trimming cost V 4 bases and J 4 bases; bases outside gene matches: 11. The CDR3 bases that were read are TGCGCCAGCAGCCGGCTGGGACTAGCGGAGAGAGCAGATACG. Translating gives CASSRLGLAERADT. The whole CDR3 region reads CASSRLGLAERADTQYF.

This clone was counted at least ten times. The read ends 3 residues early relative to the CDR3; the germline J gene fills the gap. The chain is built from TRBV6-1 and TRBJ2-3; a possible D gene is TRBD1 (6 bases). Per the germline V gene, CDR1 is MNHNS and CDR2 is SASEGT. The CDR3 covers 14 residues. V was clipped by 4 bases and J by 2 bases, with 10 bases between them. CDR3 protein: CASSATGLTDTQYF. CDR3 DNA (partial): TGTGCCAGCAGTGCGACAGGTCTCACAGATACG.

This clone appeared many times. The CDR3 end lies 3 residues beyond the end of the read and is filled in from the germline J gene. The chain is built from TRBV28 and TRBJ2-7, with 9 positions matching TRBD1. Germline V gene sequence: CDR1 MDHEN, CDR2 SYDVKM. The J segment lost 3 bases and the V segment lost 5 bases, leaving 8 bases of the junction unmatched. The CDR3 runs 15 residues. The covered CDR3 bases are TGTGCCAGCAGTGCGAGGGACAGGGAGTTCTACGAG. Protein: CASSARDREFYE. The whole CDR3 is CASSARDREFYEQYF.

This clone was counted ten times or more. The read finishes 3 residues shy of the CDR3 end, and the germline J gene is used to complete it. The genes are TRBV7-9 and TRBJ2-6; D uncertain. Deletions cut 3 bases from V and 3 bases from J, with 9 bases between. The CDR3 is 15 amino acids. The germline gives CDR1 SEHNR, CDR2 FQNEAQ (reference sequence). The CDR3 is CASSFWADGANVLTF. The sequenced CDR3 bases are TGTGCCAGCAGCTTCTGGGCAGATGGGGCCAACGTC.

This clone has ten or more counts. The CDR3 extends 3 residues past the end of the read, so its final part is completed from the germline J gene. The chain carries TRBV5-1 and TRBJ2-1; 9 nucleotides align to TRBD1. The CDR3 covers 15 residues. CDR1 and CDR2 (germline): SGHRS, YFSETQ. Trimming cost V 0 bases and J 7 bases; bases outside gene matches: 5. CDR3 in amino acids: CASSLDNGQGNEQFF. The CDR3 bases that were read are TGCGCCAGCAGCTTGGACAACGGACAGGGGAATGAG.

This clone was observed many times. Read coverage stops 3 residues before the CDR3 terminus; the germline J gene supplies the remainder. V is TRBV20-1 and J is TRBJ1-2; D perhaps matches TRBD1 (5 bases). The CDR3 is 13 amino acids. Germline V CDR1 and CDR2: DFQATT, SNEGSKA (reference sequence). The CDR3 spells CSARDLIGEGYTF. The DNA read from the CDR3 is TGCAGTGCTAGAGATTTGATAGGGGAAGGC.